This record looks at one TCR beta chain sequence and its context. Antigen: not known. Genomic DNA, the template, was used for profiling of the TCR beta VDJ and CDR3. TCRdb called the reads again in MiXCR, with one record for every CDR3 protein. The sample yields a few hundred thousand distinct CDR3 sequences, 45% to 65% seen once. Sequencing was done on patients that had shown CD8+CD57+ cell expansion by flow cytometry. Patients uniformly had severe acquired aplastic anemia. Germline V gene lookup returns CDR1 LNHDA and CDR2 SQIVND (reference sequence). Trimming cost V 6 bases and J 6 bases; bases outside gene matches: 14. This CDR3 comprises 17 residues. The data were taken from a study of CD8+CD57+ T cells in acquired aplastic anemia. Turning to the study itself: When averaged, DNA from sorted CD4+ and CD8+ cells came to approximately 3.2 ug.

Study-wide results and caveats: The same twenty-nine CD8+ CDR3 sequences occurred in patients and in controls.

This clonotype originated in a human donor with aplastic anemia. Sequenced: sorted CD4+, CD8+, or CD8+CD57+ T cells (not recorded which) from PBMCs. The gene calls are TRBV19 and TRBJ1-5, with 10 bases matching TRBD1. CDR3 DNA: TGTGCCAGTAGACCACCTAAGACGGGACAGGGGCCTCAGCCCCAGCATTTT. It codes for CASRPPKTGQGPQPQHF.